These 21 T cell receptor beta chains originate from one sample sequenced in a study of cytomegalovirus exposure and HLA in healthy donors. Both 60 Vbeta primers and 13 Jbeta primers went into the PCR. Produced via immunoSEQ multiplex PCR; TCRdb's table is partial and in-frame only. The sample has 250,000 to 350,000 clones, under 80% seen once. The source material was PBMCs. These receptors all come from a female donor in good health and CMV-seronegative.

V gene TRBV6-4 combines with J gene TRBJ2-3, with a weak D call TRBD1 (6 bases). Trimming pared 4 bases from V and 2 bases from J, leaving 10 bases between. CDR1 is MRHNA, CDR2 SNTAGT, per germline. The CDR3 runs to 14 residues. The CDR3 nucleotides read TGTGCCAGCAGTGCACAGGGTTTCACAGATACGCAGTATTTT. Protein: CASSAQGFTDTQYF.

The J gene is TRBJ2-3, the V gene TRBV23-1; D ambiguous. TRBV23-1 is flagged as an ORF with uncertain function. Trimming shortened V by 4 bases and J by 4 bases, and 9 bases separated the two germline ends. The CDR3 has 13 residues. DNA for the CDR3: TGCGCCAGCAGTCTCTCTAGTTCAGATACGCAGTATTTT. It translates to CASSLSSSDTQYF.

CDR3 loop: CASSLSSTGVWETQYF. As DNA, the CDR3 is TGTGCCAGCAGTTTATCGTCAACAGGGGTGTGGGAGACCCAGTACTTC. The chain is built from TRBV27 and TRBJ2-5, with TRBD1 identical over 7 bases. The CDR3 totals 16 residues. V trimming: 0 bases; J trimming: 5 bases; junction bases outside the gene matches: 9. Germline V gene data show CDR1 as MNHEY and CDR2 as SMNVEV (reference sequence).

This clone was counted between two and nine times. Other DNA sequences from this sample encode an identical CDR3 as well. The V and J genes are TRBV6-4 and TRBJ2-1; the match to TRBD2 covers 11 bases. The CDR3 consists of 15 residues. The J segment lost 4 bases and the V segment lost 2 bases, leaving 1 base of the junction unmatched. Germline V gene data show CDR1 as MRHNA and CDR2 as SNTAGT. The CDR3 sequence is CASSDGTSGYNEQFF. CDR3 nucleotide sequence: TGTGCCAGCAGTGACGGGACTAGCGGTTACAATGAGCAGTTCTTC.

The CDR3 DNA reads as TGCGCCAGCAGCCCGGGACTAGCGGGAGGGCCAGAGACCCAGTACTTC. Its protein is CASSPGLAGGPETQYF. The chain couples TRBV5-1 to TRBJ2-5, with TRBD2 matching 16 bases. The CDR3 runs 16 residues. The trim removed 4 bases at V and 4 bases at J, leaving 4 bases unmatched. The germline V gene encodes CDR1 SGHRS and CDR2 YFSETQ.

The rearrangement uses TRBV7-9 and TRBJ2-1, with a tentative D call TRBD2 (6 bases). V dropped 1 base and J dropped 4 bases, with 14 bases sitting between them. The germline V gene encodes CDR1 SEHNR and CDR2 FQNEAQ (reference sequence). The CDR3 runs to 16 residues. CDR3 in amino acids: CASSLVGGGDYNEQFF. The DNA for the CDR3 is TGTGCCAGCAGCTTAGTGGGCGGCGGGGATTACAATGAGCAGTTCTTC.

This chain joins TRBV14 and TRBJ2-2; 8 bases are shared with TRBD1. The ends lost 5 bases at V and 3 bases at J; junction bases unmatched: 5. The CDR3 spans 15 residues. Germline assignment: CDR1 SGHDN and CDR2 FVKESK. This CDR3 reads CASSYRGKDTGELFF. The CDR3 nucleotides are TGTGCCAGCAGCTACAGGGGGAAGGACACCGGGGAGCTGTTTTTT.

V usage is TRBV2 and J usage is TRBJ2-3; 16 bases are shared with TRBD2. The germline gives CDR1 SNHLY, CDR2 FYNNEI. J gave up 0 bases and V 8 bases, and 8 bases lay outside the gene matches. CDR3 length equals 18 residues. CDR3 amino acids: CASHPGTSGRGSTDTQYF. CDR3 nucleotide sequence: TGTGCCAGCCACCCAGGGACTAGCGGGAGGGGGAGCACAGATACGCAGTATTTT.

V is TRBV19 and J is TRBJ2-5, with TRBD2 matching over 7 bases. The CDR3 runs 15 residues. Per germline, CDR1 LNHDA and CDR2 SQIVND (reference sequence). With V trimmed by 4 bases and J by 5 bases, 10 bases remained unmatched. In DNA form, the CDR3 reads TGTGCCAGTAGTAGGGCTAGCGGCCCCACGGAGACCCAGTACTTC. Protein: CASSRASGPTETQYF.

This chain connects TRBV19 to TRBJ2-3, with 12 bases that match TRBD1. The ends lost 6 bases at V and 3 bases at J; junction bases unmatched: 1. The CDR3 spans 14 residues. The V gene's germline CDR1 is LNHDA and CDR2 SQIVND (reference sequence). The CDR3 region is CASRGQGATDTQYF. The CDR3, as DNA: TGTGCCAGTAGGGGACAGGGGGCAACAGATACGCAGTATTTT.

This chain connects TRBV5-1 to TRBJ1-2; 10 bases align to TRBD1. This CDR3 has 16 residues. The germline V gene has CDR1 SGHRS and CDR2 YFSETQ. Unmatched junction bases numbered 6, after V lost 0 bases and J lost 4 bases. The CDR3 DNA is TGCGCCAGCAGCTTGGGGTCGGACAGGGGGGTCTATGGCTACACCTTC. Translation gives CASSLGSDRGVYGYTF.

This clone appeared a few times. The chain couples TRBV5-6 to TRBJ2-7; possible D gene TRBD1, 6 bases. Germline CDR1 is SGHDT and CDR2 is YYEEEE. V was shortened by 1 base and J by 4 bases, with 15 bases between the two germline ends. The CDR3 covers 15 residues. Written as DNA, the CDR3 is TGTGCCAGCAGCTTGATCTTCCAGGGGCGGTACGAGCAGTACTTC. This codes for CASSLIFQGRYEQYF.

The chain has TRBV5-4 and TRBJ2-1; 7 bases align to TRBD1. CDR3 length equals 19 residues. After removal of 4 bases from V and 4 bases from J, the junction contained 20 bases not matched to a gene. Germline loops: CDR1 SGHNT, CDR2 YYREEE (reference sequence). CDR3 sequence reads: CASSRTSYPGQSIYNEQFF. CDR3 sequence (DNA): TGTGCCAGCAGCCGCACCTCCTACCCGGGACAGTCCATTTACAATGAGCAGTTCTTC.

This clone appeared once. The J gene is TRBJ2-3, the V gene TRBV18; D is ambiguous. The CDR3 length is 15 residues. CDR1 and CDR2 from the germline V gene are KGHSH and LQKENI. Trimming shortened V by 3 bases and J by 0 bases, and 10 bases separated the two germline ends. The CDR3 DNA reads TGTGCCAGCTCACCTCTACAGCTGAGCACAGATACGCAGTATTTT. Its protein product is CASSPLQLSTDTQYF.

DNA of the CDR3: TGTGCCAGTAGTCCGAACTCAGGGGGCACAGATACGCAGTATTTT. As protein: CASSPNSGGTDTQYF. V is TRBV19 and J is TRBJ2-3; the D gene is possibly TRBD1 (6 bases). Trimming cost V 5 bases and J 1 base, with 13 bases left between them. The CDR3 is 15 amino acids. The germline V gene encodes CDR1 LNHDA and CDR2 SQIVND (reference sequence).

The rearrangement uses TRBV5-6 and TRBJ2-1, with 12 bases identical to TRBD2. Germline trimming cut 4 bases from V and 2 bases from J; bases unmatched to any gene: 7. CDR3 length equals 17 residues. In germline, CDR1 is SGHDT, CDR2 YYEEEE. In nucleotides, the CDR3 is TGTGCCAGCAGCATAAGGACTAGCGGGAACACCTACAATGAGCAGTTCTTC. Residues: CASSIRTSGNTYNEQFF.

This clone was recorded a few times. The junction differs from germline at one of its ends, possibly a read error. The CDR3 here is CASSEGVADYYEQYF. As DNA, the CDR3 is TGTGCCAGCAGCGAAGGGGTAGCGGACTACTACGAGCAGTACTTC. The V and J genes are TRBV6-1 and TRBJ2-5, with D perhaps matching TRBD2 (6 bases). The J call is in doubt because the DNA end fits TRBJ2-7 better. Germline loops: CDR1 MNHNS, CDR2 SASEGT. The CDR3 extends over 15 amino acids.

V usage is TRBV27 and J usage is TRBJ1-5; D not certain. Trimming stripped 5 bases from V and 4 bases from J, with 15 bases between. The germline V gene has CDR1 MNHEY and CDR2 SMNVEV (reference sequence). The CDR3 totals 15 residues. CDR3 in amino acids: CASSVSEVSNQPQHF. Here the CDR3 DNA reads TGTGCCAGCAGTGTTTCAGAGGTCTCTAATCAGCCCCAGCATTTT.

The V and J genes are TRBV5-1 and TRBJ2-3; TRBD2 agrees at 7 bases. V was clipped by 0 bases and J by 4 bases; unmatched bases: 11. Germline V gives CDR1 SGHRS, CDR2 YFSETQ. The CDR3 consists of 17 residues. CDR3 nucleotide sequence: TGCGCCAGCAGCTTGGCCGTGAGGGAGGGCCTATCAGATACGCAGTATTTT. This translates into CASSLAVREGLSDTQYF.

J is TRBJ2-3 and V is TRBV11-3; maybe TRBD1 (5 bases). In germline, CDR1 is SGHNT, CDR2 YENEEA. CDR3 size: 11 residues. With 7 bases removed from V and 4 bases from J, the gap between germline ends came to 6 bases. The CDR3 loop reads CASKGADTQYF. CDR3 coding DNA: TGTGCCAGCAAAGGGGCAGATACGCAGTATTTT.

This clone was counted a few times. CDR3 DNA sequence: TGTGCCAGCAGCGTAGTGGGCATTGAGCAGTTCTTC. Protein: CASSVVGIEQFF. The chain uses TRBV9 and TRBJ2-1; D call uncertain. The CDR3 loop spans 12 amino acids. Trimming took 0 bases from V and 9 from J, leaving 7 bases between them. Looked up from germline, CDR1 is SGDLS and CDR2 is YYNGEE.